This T cell receptor beta chain was identified in a study of T cells in Graves' hyperthyroidism and ophthalmopathy. J was trimmed by 6 bases and V by 4 bases; bases with no gene match: 13. CDR1 is SGHTS and CDR2 is YDEGEE in the germline V gene. CDR3 length: 16 residues. This clonotype appeared many times. RNA transcripts gave rise to amplified TCR beta CDR3 regions. The primer set for the first-round RT-PCR of the TCR CDR3 was HTBI. TCRdb used MiXCR to reprocess the multiplex PCR reads, holding one entry per CDR3 protein. Among about 570,000 distinct CDR3 sequences listed, roughly 46% were seen once. The sequence derives from an adult woman with Graves' disease, either hyperthyroidism or ophthalmopathy (not recorded which). The chain couples TRBV5-8 to TRBJ1-5; 7 bases map to TRBD1. Sequencing input: peripheral blood or thyroid tissue (not recorded which). The CDR3 is CASSPPGLAGGQPQHF. The CDR3 bases are TGTGCCAGCAGCCCCCCCGGGTTAGCAGGGGGTCAGCCCCAGCATTTT.